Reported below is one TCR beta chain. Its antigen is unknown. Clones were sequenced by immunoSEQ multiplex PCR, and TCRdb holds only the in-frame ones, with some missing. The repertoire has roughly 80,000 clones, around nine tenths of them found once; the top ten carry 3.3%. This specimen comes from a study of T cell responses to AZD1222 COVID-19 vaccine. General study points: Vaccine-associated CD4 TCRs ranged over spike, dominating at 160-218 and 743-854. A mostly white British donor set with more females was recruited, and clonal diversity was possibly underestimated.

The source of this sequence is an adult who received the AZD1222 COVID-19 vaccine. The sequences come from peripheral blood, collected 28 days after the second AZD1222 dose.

CDR3 bases: TGTGCCAGCAGCCCCCGTAGTAGCGGGAGTATAGGGACGCAGTATTTT. Encoded protein: CASSPRSSGSIGTQYF. The V call is TRBV9, the J call TRBJ2-3; 9 bases line up with TRBD2. Trimming removed 4 bases from V and 9 bases from J; junction bases left unmatched: 15. CDR3 length: 16 amino acids. Germline-derived CDR1 and CDR2 are SGDLS and YYNGEE.